This T cell receptor (beta chain) emerged from a study of CD8 T cells in Susac syndrome. V dropped 4 bases and J dropped 6; count of bases not matched to a gene: 9. This CDR3 region has 16 residues. The germline V gene encodes CDR1 SEHNR and CDR2 FQNEAQ (reference sequence). Overall study results and limits: The study's TCR sequencing and HLA analysis covered a relatively small number of individuals, and the study acknowledged this.

In the case of this clonotype: What it binds is unknown.

A quantity of roughly 0.5 to 1 ug RNA underwent reverse transcription using random hexamers. TCRdb reprocessed the immunoSEQ multiplex PCR reads via MiXCR and lists one record per CDR3 protein. The table lists 50,000 to 60,000 distinct CDR3 sequences, 90% to 95% of them singletons. Sequencing targeted TCR beta in T cells from blood (CD8+ and CD4+). The chain employs TRBV7-9 and TRBJ2-2; 9 nucleotides match TRBD1. The source of this sequence is a human donor in good health. The specimen was CD8+ T cells from PBMCs. The CDR3 is CASSSRGQGYSGELFF. As DNA, the CDR3 is TGTGCCAGCAGCTCAAGGGGACAGGGTTACTCCGGGGAGCTGTTTTTT. Full variable domain (missing parts from reference TRBV7-9 and TRBJ2-2): DTGVSQNPRHKITKRGQNVTFRCDPISEHNRLYWYRQTLGQGPEFLTYFQNEAQLEKSRLLSDRFSAERPKGSFSTLEIQRTEQGDSAMYLCASSSRGQGYSGELFFGEGSRLTVL.